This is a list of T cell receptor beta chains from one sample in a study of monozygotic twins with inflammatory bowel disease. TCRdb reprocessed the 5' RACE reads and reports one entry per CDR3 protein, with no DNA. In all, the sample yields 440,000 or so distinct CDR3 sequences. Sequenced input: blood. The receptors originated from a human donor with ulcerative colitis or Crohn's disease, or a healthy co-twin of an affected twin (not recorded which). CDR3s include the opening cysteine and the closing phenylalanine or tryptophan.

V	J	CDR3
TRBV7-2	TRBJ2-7	CASSATSGRCEQYF
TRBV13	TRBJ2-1	CASSETGTGWDEQFF
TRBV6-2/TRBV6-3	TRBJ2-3	CASSYGGGTGTQYF
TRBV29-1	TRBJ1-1	CSATWRGTEAFF
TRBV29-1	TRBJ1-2	CSVEDLFTGLNYGYTF
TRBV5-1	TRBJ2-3	CASSFGDRGNTDTQYF
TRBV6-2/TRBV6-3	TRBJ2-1	CASSYDSRGGDSVYNEQFF
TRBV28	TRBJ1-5	CASFTTGQPQHF
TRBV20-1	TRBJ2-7	CSAEQTGYEQYF
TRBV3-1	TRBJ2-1	CASSQDGGRNEQFF
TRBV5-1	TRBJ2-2	CASSLVSGPTGELFF
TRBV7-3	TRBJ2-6	CASSHADRPTSGANVLTF
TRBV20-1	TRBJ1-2	CSARRSGGGKGYTF
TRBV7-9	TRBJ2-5	CASSFSPPLATTETQYF
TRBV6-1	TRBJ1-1	CASSQRTGDTEAFF
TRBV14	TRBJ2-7	CASSQVRGGEGYEQYF
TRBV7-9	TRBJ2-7	CASSFGVSWWDEQYF
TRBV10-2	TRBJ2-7	CASSESRVAYEQYF
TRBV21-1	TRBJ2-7	CASSKPTGGTYEQYF
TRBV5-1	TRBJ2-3	CASSSGQDTDTQYF
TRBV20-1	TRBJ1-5	CSASPVGGQGARYSNQPQHF
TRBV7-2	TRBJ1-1	CASSLVAGREAFF
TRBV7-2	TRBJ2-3	CASSYGTSSGDTQYF
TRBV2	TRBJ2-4	CAAGTDGVNIQYF
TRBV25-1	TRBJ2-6	CASSELGTGGSGANVLTF
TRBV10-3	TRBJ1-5	CAISPGTGVVGNQPQHF
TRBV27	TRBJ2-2	CASSFFRATGELFF
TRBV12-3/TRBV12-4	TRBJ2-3	CASSYPADTQYF
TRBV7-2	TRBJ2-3	CASSLGTPYTDTQYF
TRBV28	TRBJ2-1	CASSLFQRSSYNEQFF
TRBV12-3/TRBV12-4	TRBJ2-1	CASRPSREAREQFF
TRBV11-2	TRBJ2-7	CASSLQQTYEQYF
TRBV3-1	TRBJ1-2	CASSRTPRGDYGYTF
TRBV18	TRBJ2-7	CASSPTPGTSGNSYEQYF
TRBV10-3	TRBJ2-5	CATTDGVQETQYF
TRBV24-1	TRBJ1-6	CATSDSGQGRNSPLHF
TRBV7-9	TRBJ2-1	CASSPPLAGIRYNEQFF
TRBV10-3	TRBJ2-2	CAIGGQGIAGELFF
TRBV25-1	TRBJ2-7	CASSKAYSGKIGSSYEQYF
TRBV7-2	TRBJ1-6	CASSLGGPVSYNSPLHF
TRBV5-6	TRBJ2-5	CASSLARAGVYQETQYF
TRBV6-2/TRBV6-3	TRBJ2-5	CASSYLGTQETQYF
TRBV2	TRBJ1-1	CASTQTEVTEAFF
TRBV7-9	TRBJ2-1	CASSLGGQWYNEQFF
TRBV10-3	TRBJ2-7	CAISEGAAPRQYF
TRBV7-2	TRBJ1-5	CASSLVPVNQPQHF
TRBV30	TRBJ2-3	CAWSVGSDTQYF
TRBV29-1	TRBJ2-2	CSVQGLASGELFF
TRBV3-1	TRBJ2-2	CASSQTANGELFF
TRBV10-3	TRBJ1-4	CAISDGTTNEKLFF
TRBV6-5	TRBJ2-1	CASSYSHGRAVGEQFF
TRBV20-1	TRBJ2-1	CSARDPSGSTHEQFF
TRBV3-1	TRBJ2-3	CASSQGASIADTQYF
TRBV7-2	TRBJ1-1	CASSYWEDGQNTEAFF
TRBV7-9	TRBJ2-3	CASYRIAGRGADTQYF
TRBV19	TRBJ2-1	CASSRGWDNEQFF
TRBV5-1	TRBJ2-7	CASSLGPISYEQYF
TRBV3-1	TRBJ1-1	CASSPSGDRGTEAFF
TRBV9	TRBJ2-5	CASSIIGQGGRETQYF
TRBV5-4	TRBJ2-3	CASSLFQDTQYF